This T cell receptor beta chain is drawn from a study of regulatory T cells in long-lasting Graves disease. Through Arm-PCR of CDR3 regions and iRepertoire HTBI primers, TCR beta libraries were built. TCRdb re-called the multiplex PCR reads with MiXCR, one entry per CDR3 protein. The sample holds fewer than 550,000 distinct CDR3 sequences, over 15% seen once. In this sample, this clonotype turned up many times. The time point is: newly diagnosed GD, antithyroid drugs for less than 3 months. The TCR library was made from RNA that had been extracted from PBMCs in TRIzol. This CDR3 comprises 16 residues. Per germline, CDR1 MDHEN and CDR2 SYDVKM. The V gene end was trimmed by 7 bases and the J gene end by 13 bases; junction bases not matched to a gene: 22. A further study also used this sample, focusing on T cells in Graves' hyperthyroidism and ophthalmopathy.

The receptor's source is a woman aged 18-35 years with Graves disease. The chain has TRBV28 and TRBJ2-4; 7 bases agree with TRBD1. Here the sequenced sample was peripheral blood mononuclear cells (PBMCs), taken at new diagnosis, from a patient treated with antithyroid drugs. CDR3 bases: TGTGCCAGCACACACACTATCGGGGCAGGGGGAATCAGCCAGTACTTC. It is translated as CASTHTIGAGGISQYF. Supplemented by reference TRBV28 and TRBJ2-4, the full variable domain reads DVKVTQSSRYLVKRTGEKVFLECVQDMDHENMFWYRQDPGLGLRLIYFSYDVKMKEKGDIPEGYSVSREKKERFSLILESASTNQTSMYLCASTHTIGAGGISQYFGAGTRLSVL.